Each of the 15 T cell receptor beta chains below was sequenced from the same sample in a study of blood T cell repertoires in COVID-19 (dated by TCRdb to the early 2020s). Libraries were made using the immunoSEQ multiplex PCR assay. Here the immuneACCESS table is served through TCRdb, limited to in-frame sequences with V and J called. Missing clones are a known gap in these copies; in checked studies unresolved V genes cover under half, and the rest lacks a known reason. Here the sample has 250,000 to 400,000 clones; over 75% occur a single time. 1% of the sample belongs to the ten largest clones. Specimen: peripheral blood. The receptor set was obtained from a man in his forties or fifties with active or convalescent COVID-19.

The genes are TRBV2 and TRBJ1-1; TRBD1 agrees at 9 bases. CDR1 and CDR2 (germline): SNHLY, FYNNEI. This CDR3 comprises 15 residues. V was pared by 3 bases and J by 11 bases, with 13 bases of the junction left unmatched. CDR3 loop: CASSDGQGIRATAFF. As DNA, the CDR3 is TGTGCCAGCAGTGACGGACAGGGGATACGGGCCACCGCTTTCTTT.

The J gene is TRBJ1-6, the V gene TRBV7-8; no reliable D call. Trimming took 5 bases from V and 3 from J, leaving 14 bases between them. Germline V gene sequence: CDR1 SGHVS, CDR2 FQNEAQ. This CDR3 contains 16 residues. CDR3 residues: CASSTREGSYNSPLHF. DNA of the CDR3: TGTGCCAGCAGCACACGAGAGGGTAGCTATAATTCACCCCTCCACTTT.

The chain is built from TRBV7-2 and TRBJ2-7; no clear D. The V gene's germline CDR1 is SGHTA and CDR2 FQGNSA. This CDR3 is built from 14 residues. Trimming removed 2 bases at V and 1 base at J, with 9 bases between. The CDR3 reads CASSLHSNSYEQYF. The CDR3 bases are TGTGCCAGCAGCTTACACTCAAATTCCTACGAGCAGTACTTC.

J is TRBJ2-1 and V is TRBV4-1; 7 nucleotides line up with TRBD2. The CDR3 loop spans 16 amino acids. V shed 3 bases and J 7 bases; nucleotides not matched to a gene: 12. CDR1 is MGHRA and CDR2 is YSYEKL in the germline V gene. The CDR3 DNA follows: TGCGCCAGCAGCCAGACCGGGGCGGGAGTAGGAAATGAGCAGTTCTTC. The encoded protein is CASSQTGAGVGNEQFF.

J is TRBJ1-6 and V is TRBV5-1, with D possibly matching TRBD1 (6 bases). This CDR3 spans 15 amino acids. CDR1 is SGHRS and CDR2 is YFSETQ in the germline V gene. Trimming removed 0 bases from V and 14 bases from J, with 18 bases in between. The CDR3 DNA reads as TGCGCCAGCAGCTTGGGTGGGACACCCCCGAGGTCCCTCCACTTT. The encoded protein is CASSLGGTPPRSLHF. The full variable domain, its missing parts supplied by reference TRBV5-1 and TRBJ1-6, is KAGVTQTPRYLIKTRGQQVTLSCSPISGHRSVSWYQQTPGQGLQFLFEYFSETQRNKGNFPGRFSGRQFSNSRSEMNVSTLELGDSALYLCASSLGGTPPRSLHFGNGTRLTVT.

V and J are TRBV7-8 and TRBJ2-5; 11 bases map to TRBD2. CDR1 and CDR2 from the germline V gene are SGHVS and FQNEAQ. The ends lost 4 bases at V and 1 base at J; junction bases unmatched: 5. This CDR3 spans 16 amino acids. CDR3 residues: CASSSRLAGFQETQYF. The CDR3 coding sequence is TGTGCCAGCAGCTCGAGACTAGCGGGATTCCAAGAGACCCAGTACTTC. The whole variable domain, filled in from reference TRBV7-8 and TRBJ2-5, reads GAGVSQSPRYKVAKRGQDVALRCDPISGHVSLFWYQQALGQGPEFLTYFQNEAQLDKSGLPSDRFFAERPEGSVSTLKIQRTQQEDSAVYLCASSSRLAGFQETQYFGPGTRLLVL.

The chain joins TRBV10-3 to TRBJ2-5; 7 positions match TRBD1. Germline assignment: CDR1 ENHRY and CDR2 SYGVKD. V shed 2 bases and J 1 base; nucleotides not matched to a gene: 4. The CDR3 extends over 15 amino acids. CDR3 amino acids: CAISEIWDSQETQYF. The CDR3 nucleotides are TGTGCCATCAGTGAGATATGGGACAGCCAAGAGACCCAGTACTTC.

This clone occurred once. CDR3 loop: CAISESRDDQPQHF. The CDR3, as DNA: TGTGCCATCAGTGAGTCAAGAGATGATCAGCCCCAGCATTTT. The chain has TRBV10-3 and TRBJ1-5; the D is unclear. The V and J ends lost 0 bases and 5 bases respectively, with 8 bases between them. The CDR3 has 14 residues. Germline V gives CDR1 ENHRY, CDR2 SYGVKD.

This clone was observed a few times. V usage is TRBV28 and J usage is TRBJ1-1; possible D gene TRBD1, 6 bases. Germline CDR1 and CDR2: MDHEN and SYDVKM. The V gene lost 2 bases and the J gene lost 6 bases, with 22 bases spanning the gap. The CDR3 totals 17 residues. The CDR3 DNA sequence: TGTGCCAGCAGTTTAAGCGGGACACGGAGGTTGGTCGCTGAAGCTTTCTTT. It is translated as CASSLSGTRRLVAEAFF. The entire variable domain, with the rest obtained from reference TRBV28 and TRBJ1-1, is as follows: DVKVTQSSRYLVKRTGEKVFLECVQDMDHENMFWYRQDPGLGLRLIYFSYDVKMKEKGDIPEGYSVSREKKERFSLILESASTNQTSMYLCASSLSGTRRLVAEAFFGQGTRLTVV.

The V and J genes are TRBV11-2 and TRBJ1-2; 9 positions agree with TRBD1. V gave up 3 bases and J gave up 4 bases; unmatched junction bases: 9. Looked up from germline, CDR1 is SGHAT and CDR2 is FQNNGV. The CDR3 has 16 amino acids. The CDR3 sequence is CASSFQRGQGPYGYTF. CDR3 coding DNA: TGTGCCAGCAGCTTCCAACGCGGACAGGGGCCCTATGGCTACACCTTC.

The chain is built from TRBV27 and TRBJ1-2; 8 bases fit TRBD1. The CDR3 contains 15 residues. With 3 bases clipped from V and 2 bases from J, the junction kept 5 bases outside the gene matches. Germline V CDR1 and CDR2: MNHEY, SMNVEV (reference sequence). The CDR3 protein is CASSLTGAYNYGYTF. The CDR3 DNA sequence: TGTGCCAGCAGTTTGACAGGGGCCTACAACTATGGCTACACCTTC.

CDR3 nucleotides: TGCGCCAGCAGCTTGGCTGGACTTGTAGGCAATGAGCAGTTCTTC. Protein sequence: CASSLAGLVGNEQFF. The J gene is TRBJ2-1, the V gene TRBV5-1; possible D gene TRBD2, 5 bases. CDR3 length equals 15 residues. Germline CDR1 SGHRS, CDR2 YFSETQ. The V and J ends lost 0 bases and 6 bases respectively, with 13 bases between them.

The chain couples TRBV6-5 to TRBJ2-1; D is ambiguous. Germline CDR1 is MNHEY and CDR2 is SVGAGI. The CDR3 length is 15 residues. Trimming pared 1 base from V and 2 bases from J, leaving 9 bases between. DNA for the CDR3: TGTGCCAGCAGTTACTTCGGTGAACCCTACAATGAGCAGTTCTTC. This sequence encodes CASSYFGEPYNEQFF.

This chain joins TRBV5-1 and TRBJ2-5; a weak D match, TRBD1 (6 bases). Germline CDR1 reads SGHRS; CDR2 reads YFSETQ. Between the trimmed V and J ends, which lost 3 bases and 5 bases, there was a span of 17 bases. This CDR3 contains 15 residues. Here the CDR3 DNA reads TGCGCCAGCAGCTCCACCCAGGGGTTTGGGGAGACCCAGTACTTC. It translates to CASSSTQGFGETQYF.

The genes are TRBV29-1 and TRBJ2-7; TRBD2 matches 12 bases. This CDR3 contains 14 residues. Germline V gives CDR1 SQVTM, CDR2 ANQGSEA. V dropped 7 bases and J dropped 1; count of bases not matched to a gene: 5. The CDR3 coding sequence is TGCAGCGCTCAGACTAGCGGGGGATCCTACGAGCAGTACTTC. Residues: CSAQTSGGSYEQYF.